These T cell receptor beta chains were read from a single sample in a study of blood T cell repertoires in COVID-19. The repertoire was sequenced with immunoSEQ multiplex PCR; TCRdb's copy has only in-frame clones and lacks some. The table shows about 110,000 clones, with 80% to 90% occurring only once. The specimen sequenced was peripheral blood. These receptors were taken from a man in his forties with acute or convalescent COVID-19. Each CDR3 is given without its conserved first and last residue. D genes are given only for firm matches. A clone size is listed for some rows: how often the clone was seen (once, few, many), or a class if it is expanded.

V gene: TRBV27
J gene: TRBJ1-6
clone size: .
D gene: .
CDR3 protein: ASSLGRRTLH

V gene: TRBV25-1
J gene: TRBJ1-6
clone size: .
D gene: TRBD1
CDR3 protein: ASRGQGVNSPLH

V gene: TRBV15
J gene: TRBJ2-1
clone size: .
D gene: .
CDR3 protein: ATSPAGTLLNEQF

V gene: TRBV5-1
J gene: TRBJ2-3
clone size: .
D gene: TRBD2
CDR3 protein: ASSLAPSSSGREADTQY

V gene: TRBV7-2
J gene: TRBJ1-2
clone size: .
D gene: .
CDR3 protein: ASSLGPSGIYGYT

V gene: TRBV19
J gene: TRBJ2-3
clone size: many
D gene: .
CDR3 protein: DPSGSTDTQY

V gene: TRBV24-1
J gene: TRBJ2-5
clone size: .
D gene: .
CDR3 protein: ATSESAEGRETQY

V gene: TRBV7-2
J gene: TRBJ1-1
clone size: once
D gene: .
CDR3 protein: ASSVQRNTEAF

V gene: TRBV7-2
J gene: TRBJ2-7
clone size: .
D gene: .
CDR3 protein: ASSQGGGWSYEQY

V gene: TRBV6-5
J gene: TRBJ1-4
clone size: .
D gene: .
CDR3 protein: ASRAPSEGEKLF

V gene: TRBV3-1/TRBV3-2
J gene: TRBJ1-4
clone size: once
D gene: .
CDR3 protein: ASSQGWQEQKLF

V gene: TRBV4-3
J gene: TRBJ2-7
clone size: .
D gene: TRBD1
CDR3 protein: ASSQEDRGVYEQY

V gene: TRBV11-2
J gene: TRBJ1-1
clone size: .
D gene: .
CDR3 protein: ASSLAGQLNTEAF

V gene: TRBV10-2
J gene: TRBJ2-7
clone size: .
D gene: TRBD1
CDR3 protein: ASSTGGGEQY

V gene: TRBV9
J gene: TRBJ2-5
clone size: .
D gene: .
CDR3 protein: ASSVDPLLTSQETQY

V gene: TRBV27
J gene: TRBJ1-3
clone size: .
D gene: .
CDR3 protein: ASSPQVGLVSGNTIY

V gene: TRBV2
J gene: TRBJ1-6
clone size: .
D gene: .
CDR3 protein: ASSTSQGTPLH

V gene: TRBV18
J gene: TRBJ1-6
clone size: .
D gene: .
CDR3 protein: ASSPNRDPPLH

V gene: TRBV27
J gene: TRBJ2-1
clone size: .
D gene: .
CDR3 protein: ASSNRGLKQF

V gene: TRBV6-4
J gene: TRBJ1-5
clone size: .
D gene: TRBD1
CDR3 protein: ASSDSTGQGYNQPQH

V gene: TRBV4-1
J gene: TRBJ2-7
clone size: once
D gene: .
CDR3 protein: ASSPREPGDLYYEQY

V gene: TRBV10-2
J gene: TRBJ2-7
clone size: .
D gene: .
CDR3 protein: ASSEGFLGGGSYEQY

V gene: TRBV5-1
J gene: TRBJ2-1
clone size: .
D gene: .
CDR3 protein: ANREGGPGEQF

V gene: TRBV9
J gene: TRBJ1-1
clone size: .
D gene: .
CDR3 protein: ASSTHPNTEAF

V gene: TRBV7-3
J gene: TRBJ2-1
clone size: .
D gene: TRBD2
CDR3 protein: ASSPFLAGGFKEQF

V gene: TRBV20-1
J gene: TRBJ2-1
clone size: .
D gene: .
CDR3 protein: SASYRELFYNEQF

V gene: TRBV5-1
J gene: TRBJ1-4
clone size: .
D gene: .
CDR3 protein: ASSRSGPTGEKLF

V gene: TRBV15
J gene: TRBJ1-6
clone size: once
D gene: .
CDR3 protein: ATSLPSNSPLH

V gene: TRBV29-1
J gene: TRBJ2-1
clone size: .
D gene: .
CDR3 protein: SVGTSSNEQF

V gene: TRBV28
J gene: TRBJ1-6
clone size: .
D gene: .
CDR3 protein: ASSSPVNSPLH

V gene: TRBV5-1
J gene: TRBJ1-5
clone size: .
D gene: .
CDR3 protein: ASSLQGGNQPQH

V gene: TRBV6-5
J gene: TRBJ1-4
clone size: once
D gene: TRBD1
CDR3 protein: ASSRNRGANEKLF

V gene: TRBV19
J gene: TRBJ2-7
clone size: once
D gene: TRBD2
CDR3 protein: ASSTGLAGTYEQY